This T cell receptor (beta chain) was retrieved from a study of T cells in Graves' hyperthyroidism and ophthalmopathy. A word on this clonotype: Its antigen is unidentified.

The investigators amplified TCR beta CDR3 regions from RNA transcripts. During a first-round RT-PCR of the TCR CDR3, the HTBI primer set was used. MiXCR was run by TCRdb on the multiplex PCR reads, yielding one entry per CDR3 protein. The sample includes a few hundred thousand distinct CDR3 sequences, 13% of them seen just once. This CDR3 has 21 residues. V dropped 8 bases and J dropped 0; count of bases not matched to a gene: 21. The V gene's germline CDR1 is SGHDN and CDR2 FVKESK. Study-wide points: The model anticipated ophthalmopathy a median around 6 months pre-onset. Most expanded thyroid clonotypes above 0.001 recurred in blood.

V is TRBV14 and J is TRBJ2-1; 11 bases line up with TRBD2. The sequence was collected from a woman under 30 with Graves' hyperthyroidism. The sample taken for sequencing was blood. The CDR3 DNA follows: TGTGCCAGCGGACAACAGGGCGGACTAGCGGGCCTAGGATACTCCTACAATGAGCAGTTCTTC. This codes for CASGQQGGLAGLGYSYNEQFF. Filled out from reference TRBV14 and TRBJ2-1, the complete variable domain reads EAGVTQFPSHSVIEKGQTVTLRCDPISGHDNLYWYRRVMGKEIKFLLHFVKESKQDESGMPNNRFLAERTGGTYSTLKVQPAELEDSGVYFCASGQQGGLAGLGYSYNEQFFGPGTRLTVL.